The next 7 T cell receptor beta chains were all read from a single sample in a study of technical replicates of blood from a handful of donors. Assay: immunoSEQ multiplex PCR; the TCRdb copy retains only in-frame clones and omits some. This sample carries about 88,000 clones, 85% to 95% of them seen once, and the ten largest clones take under 0.35%. Specimen: T cells isolated from PBMCs. These receptors came from a human donor in good health.

V is TRBV12-5 and J is TRBJ2-7, with TRBD2 matching over 12 bases. Losses at the gene ends were 5 bases for V and 4 bases for J; bases not matched to a gene: 6. Per germline, CDR1 LGHNT and CDR2 FRNRAP. The CDR3 is made up of 15 amino acids. This CDR3 reads CASGPSGRAPYEQYF. CDR3 in DNA: TGTGCTAGTGGTCCTAGCGGGAGGGCCCCTTACGAGCAGTACTTC.

This clone was recorded once. The CDR3 nucleotides are TGTGCCAGCAGTTCTTACAGGGTCTACGAGCAGTACTTC. Residues: CASSSYRVYEQYF. The chain combines TRBV28 with TRBJ2-7; TRBD1 might be the D (6 bases). V shed 4 bases and J shed 3 bases, with 10 bases lying between them. The CDR3 has 13 residues. Per germline, CDR1 MDHEN and CDR2 SYDVKM. The complete variable domain, with remaining parts taken from reference TRBV28 and TRBJ2-7, reads DVKVTQSSRYLVKRTGEKVFLECVQDMDHENMFWYRQDPGLGLRLIYFSYDVKMKEKGDIPEGYSVSREKKERFSLILESASTNQTSMYLCASSSYRVYEQYFGPGTRLTVT.

This clone was observed a single time. The chain links TRBV27 to TRBJ2-2, with D possibly matching TRBD1 (5 bases). The CDR3 has 13 amino acids. The germline V gene encodes CDR1 MNHEY and CDR2 SMNVEV (reference sequence). The V gene lost 5 bases and the J gene lost 6 bases, with 10 bases spanning the gap. Here the CDR3 reads CASSIDRPGELFF. For the CDR3, the DNA is TGTGCCAGCAGTATCGACAGACCCGGGGAGCTGTTTTTT.

The rearrangement uses TRBV6-1 and TRBJ2-5, with a possible D match to TRBD1 (6 bases). The CDR3 loop spans 14 amino acids. CDR1 MNHNS and CDR2 SASEGT come from the germline V gene. V was shortened by 7 bases and J by 4 bases, with 16 bases between the two germline ends. The CDR3 is CASNPTGWGETQYF. DNA for the CDR3: TGTGCCAGCAACCCTACAGGGTGGGGAGAGACCCAGTACTTC.

The chain is built from TRBV7-2 and TRBJ2-7, with a weak D call TRBD2 (5 bases). Trimming pared 4 bases from V and 0 bases from J, leaving 10 bases between. The CDR3 length is 14 residues. CDR1 and CDR2 from the germline V gene are SGHTA and FQGNSA. The CDR3 DNA sequence: TGTGCCAGCAGCTATACTAGAGCCTCCTACGAGCAGTACTTC. Amino acid sequence: CASSYTRASYEQYF.

The rearrangement links TRBV9 to TRBJ2-3; no reliable D call. V lost 5 bases, J lost 0 bases, and 13 bases lay in between. CDR3 length: 15 residues. Germline V gene data show CDR1 as SGDLS and CDR2 as YYNGEE. CDR3 bases: TGTGCCAGCAGTCAATATTACTATAGCACAGATACGCAGTATTTT. Its translation: CASSQYYYSTDTQYF.

DNA for the CDR3: TGTGCCAGCAGCTTAGCGGGAGGTATCACCGGGGAGCTGTTTTTT. This gives the protein CASSLAGGITGELFF. The chain is built from TRBV5-6 and TRBJ2-2; TRBD2 matches 9 bases. CDR1 and CDR2 (germline): SGHDT, YYEEEE. V lost 2 bases, J lost 4 bases, and 3 bases stayed unmatched. The CDR3 totals 15 residues.